The 8 T cell receptor beta chains given below trace back to one sample, sequenced in a study of T cell repertoires in cytomegalovirus infection. MiXCR, applied by TCRdb to the reads, yields one record per CDR3 protein. The sample consists of about 920,000 distinct CDR3 sequences, around 32% of them appearing once. These receptors lack a known antigen. The sample here was cultured CD8+ T cells from PBMCs, taken from culture after CMV antigen stimulation. The receptors were gathered from a human donor in good health (CMV status not recorded). Some clones in this sample may be carry-over from other donors' samples.

This clonotype appeared a few times. The chain has TRBV7-6 and TRBJ2-1, with D unresolved. Trimming took 0 bases from V and 3 from J, leaving 9 bases between them. Germline V gene sequence: CDR1 SGHVS, CDR2 FNYEAQ. This CDR3 spans 15 amino acids. CDR3 in DNA: TGTGCCAGCAGCTTAGCAGCCACCTACTACAATGAGCAGTTCTTC. This translates into CASSLAATYYNEQFF.

J is TRBJ1-6 and V is TRBV6-1, with D unclear. The CDR3 covers 16 residues. Germline assignment: CDR1 MNHNS and CDR2 SASEGT. Trimming took off 2 bases at V and 0 bases at J, with 8 bases between the two ends. The CDR3 bases are TGTGCCAGCAGTGAATACGACAACTCCTATAATTCACCCCTCCACTTT. Translating gives CASSEYDNSYNSPLHF.

V and J are TRBV25-1 and TRBJ2-5; D may match TRBD1 or TRBD2 (7 bases each). Trimming left V 4 bases short and J 4 bases short, with 16 bases between. Germline-derived CDR1 and CDR2 are MGHDK and SYGVNS. The CDR3 totals 15 residues. The CDR3 nucleotides are TGTGCCAGCAGTGGGAATCAGGGGGGGGGAGAGACCCAGTACTTC. Translating gives CASSGNQGGGETQYF.

The V call is TRBV10-3, the J call TRBJ2-6; 9 nucleotides line up with TRBD1. Germline V gives CDR1 ENHRY, CDR2 SYGVKD. Trimming cost V 7 bases and J 0 bases; bases outside gene matches: 19. The CDR3 loop spans 21 amino acids. The CDR3 DNA follows: TGTGCCATCAACACACCATTAACAGGGGGCGAAAGCAGCTCTGGGGCCAACGTCCTGACTTTC. Translating gives CAINTPLTGGESSSGANVLTF.

The chain employs TRBV18 and TRBJ1-1; unclear D gene. The CDR3 is made up of 15 amino acids. Germline CDR1 is KGHSH and CDR2 is LQKENI. Trimming pared 3 bases from V and 1 base from J, leaving 12 bases between. CDR3 protein: CASSPGRGWNTEAFF. As DNA, the CDR3 is TGTGCCAGCTCACCTGGTCGGGGATGGAACACTGAAGCTTTCTTT.

This clonotype has only a few counts. The chain uses TRBV19 and TRBJ2-7; 9 bases fit TRBD1. The germline CDR1 and CDR2 sequences are LNHDA and SQIVND (reference sequence). V was clipped by 5 bases and J by 9 bases; unmatched bases: 11. The CDR3 extends over 14 amino acids. DNA for the CDR3: TGTGCCAGTAGTGCCGGGACAGGGAGGTTCTTGCAGTACTTC. Its protein product is CASSAGTGRFLQYF. The full variable domain, with the rest looked up from reference TRBV19 and TRBJ2-7, is DGGITQSPKYLFRKEGQNVTLSCEQNLNHDAMYWYRQDPGQGLRLIYYSQIVNDFQKGDIAEGYSVSREKKESFPLTVTSAQKNPTAFYLCASSAGTGRFLQYFGPGTRLTVT.

This clonotype was recorded a few times. The genes are TRBV6-2 or TRBV6-3 and TRBJ2-6, with TRBD2 identical over 8 bases. The CDR3 is 16 amino acids. V trimming: 9 bases; J trimming: 0 bases; junction bases outside the gene matches: 7. Germline assignment: CDR1 MNHEY and CDR2 SVGEGT. Here the CDR3 DNA reads TGTGCCAGTTCCGGGACTAGTTTCTCTGGGGCCAACGTCCTGACTTTC. Its translation is CASSGTSFSGANVLTF.

Ten or more counts support this clonotype. The J gene is TRBJ1-1, the V gene TRBV7-6, with D possibly being TRBD1 (5 bases). Germline V gene lookup returns CDR1 SGHVS and CDR2 FNYEAQ. V was clipped by 5 bases and J by 2 bases, with 15 bases between them. The CDR3 consists of 15 residues. Written as DNA, the CDR3 is TGTGCCAGCAGCCCGAGTTCGGGGGTTAACACTGAAGCTTTCTTT. Encoded protein: CASSPSSGVNTEAFF. The full variable domain, in which reference TRBV7-6 and TRBJ1-1 provide the parts outside the CDR3, is GAGVSQSPRYKVTKRGQDVALRCDPISGHVSLYWYRQALGQGPEFLTYFNYEAQQDKSGLPNDRFSAERPEGSISTLTIQRTEQRDSAMYRCASSPSSGVNTEAFFGQGTRLTVV.